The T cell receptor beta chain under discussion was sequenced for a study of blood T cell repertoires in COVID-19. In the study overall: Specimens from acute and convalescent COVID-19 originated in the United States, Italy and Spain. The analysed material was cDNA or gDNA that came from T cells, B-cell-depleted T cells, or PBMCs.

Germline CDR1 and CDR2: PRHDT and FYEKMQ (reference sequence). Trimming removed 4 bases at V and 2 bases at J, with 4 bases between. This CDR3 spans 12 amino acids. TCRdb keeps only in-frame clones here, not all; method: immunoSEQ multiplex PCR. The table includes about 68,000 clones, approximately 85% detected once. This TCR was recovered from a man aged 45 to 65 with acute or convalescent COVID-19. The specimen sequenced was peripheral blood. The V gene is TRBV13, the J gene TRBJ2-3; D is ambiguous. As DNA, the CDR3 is TGTGCCAGCAGCTATTACACAGATACGCAGTATTTT. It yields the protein CASSYYTDTQYF.